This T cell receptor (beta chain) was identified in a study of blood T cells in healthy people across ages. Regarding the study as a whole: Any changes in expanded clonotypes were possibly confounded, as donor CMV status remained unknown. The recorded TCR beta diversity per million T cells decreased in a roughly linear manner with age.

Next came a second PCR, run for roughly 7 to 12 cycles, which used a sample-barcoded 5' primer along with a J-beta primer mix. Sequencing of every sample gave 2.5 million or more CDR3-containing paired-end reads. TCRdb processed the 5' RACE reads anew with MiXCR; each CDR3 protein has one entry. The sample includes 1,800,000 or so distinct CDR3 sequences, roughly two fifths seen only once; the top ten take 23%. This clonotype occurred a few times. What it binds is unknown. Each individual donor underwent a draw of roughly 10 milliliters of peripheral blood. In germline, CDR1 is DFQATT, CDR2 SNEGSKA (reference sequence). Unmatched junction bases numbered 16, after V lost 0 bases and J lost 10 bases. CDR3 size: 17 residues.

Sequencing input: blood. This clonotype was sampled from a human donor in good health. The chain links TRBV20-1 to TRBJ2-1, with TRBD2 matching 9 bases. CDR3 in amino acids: CSARDRISGGTSVEQFF. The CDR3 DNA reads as TGCAGTGCTAGAGATCGGATAAGCGGGGGGACCTCAGTCGAGCAGTTCTTC.